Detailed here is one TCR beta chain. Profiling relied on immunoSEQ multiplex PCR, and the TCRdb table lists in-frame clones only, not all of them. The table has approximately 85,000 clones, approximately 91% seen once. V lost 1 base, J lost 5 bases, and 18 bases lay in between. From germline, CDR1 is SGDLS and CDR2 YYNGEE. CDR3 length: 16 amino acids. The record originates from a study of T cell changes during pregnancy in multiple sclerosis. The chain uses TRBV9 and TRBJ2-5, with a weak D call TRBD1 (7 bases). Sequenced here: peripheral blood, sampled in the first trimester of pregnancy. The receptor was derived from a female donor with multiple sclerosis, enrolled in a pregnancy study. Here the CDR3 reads CASSVRPGGGGETQYF. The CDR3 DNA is TGTGCCAGCAGCGTACGCCCCGGAGGGGGCGGGGAGACCCAGTACTTC. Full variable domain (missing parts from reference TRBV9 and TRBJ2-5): DSGVTQTPKHLITATGQRVTLRCSPRSGDLSVYWYQQSLDQGLQFLIQYYNGEERAKGNILERFSAQQFPDLHSELNLSSLELGDSALYFCASSVRPGGGGETQYFGPGTRLLVL.